This TCR beta chain derives from a study of T cells in localized non-small cell lung cancer. General study findings and limits: Median detection of top 100 tumor clones in adjacent lung was under 75 clones. Tumor trailed uninvolved adjacent lung in T cell clonality, which peaked there. Heterogeneity stays possible, as sequencing covered only one tumor region.

The CDR3 is 18 amino acids. Sequencing used immunoSEQ multiplex PCR; TCRdb keeps in-frame clones, though not all of them. The sample holds about 78,000 clones; 80% to 90% are singletons and the top ten take under 3.5%. Regarding this clone: No antigen is known for it.

The source is a man between 40 and 69 years old with stage I lung adenocarcinoma. This chain links TRBV1 with TRBJ2-2; TRBD2 was called by the table and not checked on the DNA. TRBV1 is a recognized pseudogene. The sample consisted of peripheral blood, taken before any cancer treatment. CDR3 in DNA: TGCACCAGCAGCCACCCGTCTCGAGAGGGAGGGGGAGAATCGGGGATGTTTTTT. Protein product: CTSSHPSREGGGESGMFF.